The 15 T cell receptor beta chains below all came from one sample that was sequenced in a study of blood T cell repertoires in COVID-19. Data came from immunoSEQ multiplex PCR; TCRdb stores just in-frame clones and leaves some out. Among 220,000 or so clones listed, 84% were seen once. The sample taken for sequencing was peripheral blood. Source of these receptors: a man aged 25 to 40 with active or convalescent COVID-19.

This sequence joins TRBV6-5 and TRBJ2-7, with 8 bases that match TRBD1. The CDR3 consists of 16 residues. CDR1 and CDR2 from the germline V gene are MNHEY and SVGAGI. V lost 8 bases and J lost 2; bases outside the gene matches: 14. The CDR3 protein is CASCSAGGQGAYEQYF. In nucleotides, the CDR3 is TGTGCCAGCTGTTCCGCAGGGGGCCAGGGGGCCTACGAGCAGTACTTC.

This clone was counted once. The chain uses TRBV29-1 and TRBJ2-7, with a tentative D call TRBD2 (5 bases). Trimming removed 3 bases at V and 5 bases at J, with 8 bases between. CDR1 is SQVTM and CDR2 is ANQGSEA in the germline V gene. The CDR3 runs 11 residues. The CDR3 coding sequence is TGCAGCGTTGAGTCGGGGAACGAGCAGTACTTC. This gives the protein CSVESGNEQYF.

This chain joins TRBV6-6 and TRBJ1-5; D is unclear. The V end was cut by 2 bases, the J end by 3 bases, with 8 bases between. The CDR3 extends over 14 amino acids. Looked up from germline, CDR1 is MNHNY and CDR2 is SVGAGI (reference sequence). The DNA of the CDR3 is TGTGCCAGCAGTTACGCAGGCCACAATCAGCCCCAGCATTTT. Residues: CASSYAGHNQPQHF.

The V call is TRBV5-1, the J call TRBJ1-1, with D tentatively TRBD1 (6 bases). The CDR3 length is 15 residues. Looked up from germline, CDR1 is SGHRS and CDR2 is YFSETQ. Trimming took off 4 bases at V and 2 bases at J, with 15 bases between the two ends. CDR3 in amino acids: CASSRRTGSNTEAFF. The CDR3 DNA is TGCGCCAGCAGCCGAAGAACAGGGTCAAACACTGAAGCTTTCTTT.

The rearrangement joins TRBV7-9 to TRBJ1-2; D gene ambiguous. Germline CDR1 SEHNR, CDR2 FQNEAQ (reference sequence). The V end lost 2 bases, the J end lost 4 bases, and 20 bases lay between the germline ends. The CDR3 sequence is 17 residues long. CDR3 protein: CASSLRSAGIRGYGYTF. The CDR3 coding sequence is TGTGCCAGCAGCTTACGGTCAGCGGGCATCCGGGGCTATGGCTACACCTTC.

V usage is TRBV4-3 and J usage is TRBJ1-1; D might be TRBD1 (5 bases). The CDR3 runs 17 residues. Germline assignment: CDR1 LGHNA and CDR2 YSLEER. With 0 bases removed from V and 2 bases from J, the gap between germline ends came to 16 bases. The DNA for the CDR3 is TGCGCCAGCAGCCAAGATTTAGTCCGACAGAAAAACACTGAAGCTTTCTTT. Protein product: CASSQDLVRQKNTEAFF.

The V gene is TRBV18, the J gene TRBJ1-1; TRBD1 is a possible D gene (5 bases). The CDR3 has 13 residues. Germline V CDR1 and CDR2: KGHSH, LQKENI. Trimming cost V 3 bases and J 4 bases, with 9 bases left between them. CDR3 amino acids: CASSPRRGTEAFF. The CDR3 DNA sequence: TGTGCCAGCTCACCCCGAAGGGGCACTGAAGCTTTCTTT.

The chain couples TRBV10-2 to TRBJ1-4; 7 bases are shared with TRBD1. The CDR3 length is 15 residues. The J segment lost 1 base and the V segment lost 6 bases, leaving 5 bases of the junction unmatched. Looked up from germline, CDR1 is WSHSY and CDR2 is SAAADI. CDR3 bases: TGCGCCAGCAGGGAGGCAGGGGGAACTAATGAAAAACTGTTTTTT. Protein product: CASREAGGTNEKLFF.

V is TRBV10-3 and J is TRBJ1-1, with a possible D match to TRBD1 (5 bases). Trimming pared 3 bases from V and 5 bases from J, leaving 16 bases between. CDR1 is ENHRY and CDR2 is SYGVKD in the germline V gene. This CDR3 is built from 15 residues. The CDR3 region is CAISEAFGGRTEAFF. The CDR3 DNA follows: TGTGCCATCAGTGAAGCGTTCGGGGGTAGGACTGAAGCTTTCTTT.

The V call is TRBV6-5, the J call TRBJ1-3; TRBD1 matches at 10 bases. CDR1 and CDR2 (germline): MNHEY, SVGAGI. The CDR3 runs to 13 residues. With V trimmed by 10 bases and J by 8 bases, 8 bases remained unmatched. The CDR3 reads CATLRQGADTIYF. The CDR3 coding sequence is TGTGCCACCCTCCGACAGGGGGCGGACACCATATATTTT.

The chain is built from TRBV7-8 and TRBJ1-5; 12 bases agree with TRBD1. This CDR3 comprises 20 residues. Germline loops: CDR1 SGHVS, CDR2 FQNEAQ. Trimming removed 5 bases from V and 5 bases from J; junction bases left unmatched: 19. Written as DNA, the CDR3 is TGTGCCAGCAGCCTACTACCCGGGACAGGGGGCTCGGGATCTCATCAGCCCCAGCATTTT. Protein sequence: CASSLLPGTGGSGSHQPQHF. The whole variable domain, filled in from reference TRBV7-8 and TRBJ1-5, reads GAGVSQSPRYKVAKRGQDVALRCDPISGHVSLFWYQQALGQGPEFLTYFQNEAQLDKSGLPSDRFFAERPEGSVSTLKIQRTQQEDSAVYLCASSLLPGTGGSGSHQPQHFGDGTRLSIL.

The V and J genes are TRBV28 and TRBJ2-7; 8 positions match TRBD1. The CDR3 is 12 amino acids. Germline V gene sequence: CDR1 MDHEN, CDR2 SYDVKM. V dropped 10 bases and J dropped 6; count of bases not matched to a gene: 8. CDR3 residues: CATWDRLSEQYF. The CDR3 bases are TGTGCCACCTGGGACAGGTTGAGCGAGCAGTACTTC.

The V call is TRBV7-9, the J call TRBJ1-1; 8 bases agree with TRBD1. Per the germline V gene, CDR1 is SEHNR and CDR2 is FQNEAQ (reference sequence). V lost 4 bases and J lost 0; bases outside the gene matches: 13. CDR3 size: 18 residues. The CDR3 sequence: CASSSPLGQAPMNTEAFF. The CDR3 DNA sequence: TGTGCCAGCAGCTCCCCTCTGGGACAGGCACCTATGAACACTGAAGCTTTCTTT.

The chain is built from TRBV7-3 and TRBJ2-1, with 8 bases matching TRBD2. Germline V CDR1 and CDR2: SGHTA, FQGTGA. Trimming took 5 bases from V and 6 from J; bases not matched to a gene: 9. The CDR3 is made up of 15 amino acids. The CDR3 DNA sequence: TGTGCCAGCAGCCCAAGGGCGGGAGGTCTCAATGAGCAGTTCTTC. Translated, it gives CASSPRAGGLNEQFF.

The chain couples TRBV5-1 to TRBJ1-1; D is possibly TRBD1 (6 bases). Germline CDR1 and CDR2: SGHRS and YFSETQ. The CDR3 is 15 residues long. Trimming took 0 bases from V and 0 from J, leaving 9 bases between them. The CDR3 sequence: CASSLEGHMNTEAFF. The CDR3 coding sequence is TGCGCCAGCAGCTTGGAGGGACATATGAACACTGAAGCTTTCTTT.